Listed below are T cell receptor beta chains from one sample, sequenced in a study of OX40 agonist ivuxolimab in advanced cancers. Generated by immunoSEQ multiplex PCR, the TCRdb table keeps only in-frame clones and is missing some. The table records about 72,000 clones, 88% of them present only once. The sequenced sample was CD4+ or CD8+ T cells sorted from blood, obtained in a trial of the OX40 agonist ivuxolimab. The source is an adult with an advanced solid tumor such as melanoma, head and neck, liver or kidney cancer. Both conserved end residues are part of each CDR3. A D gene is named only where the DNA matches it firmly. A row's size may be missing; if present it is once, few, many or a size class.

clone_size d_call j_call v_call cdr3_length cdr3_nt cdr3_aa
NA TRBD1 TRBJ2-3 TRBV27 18 TGTGCCAGCAACCCCCCGGGACAGGGGGCTTTTAGCACAGATACGCAGTATTTT CASNPPGQGAFSTDTQYF
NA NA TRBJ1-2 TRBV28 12 TGTGCCAGCAGTTTGGGCACCTATGGCTACACCTTC CASSLGTYGYTF
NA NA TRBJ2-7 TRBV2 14 TGTGCCAGCAGCGAGTTAGCGGCTCCCAACGAGCAGTACTTC CASSELAAPNEQYF
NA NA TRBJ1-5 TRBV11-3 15 TGTGCCAGCACCCCTCGGAATGGGTGGGGTCAGCCCCAGCATTTT CASTPRNGWGQPQHF
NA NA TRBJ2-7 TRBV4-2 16 TGTGCCGGCAGCCAAGAAAGGGCCCCTACTGCCTACGAGCAGTACTTC CAGSQERAPTAYEQYF
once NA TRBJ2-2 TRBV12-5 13 TGTGCTAGTGGTTTGGTCGGGACCGGGGAGCTGTTTTTT CASGLVGTGELFF
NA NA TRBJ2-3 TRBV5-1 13 TGCGCCAGCAGCTTGGGAGGGACTGTGAAGCAGTATTTT CASSLGGTVKQYF
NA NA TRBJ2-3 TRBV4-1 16 TGCGCCAGCAGCCAAGGTTGGTGGGGGGGCACAGATACGCAGTATTTT CASSQGWWGGTDTQYF
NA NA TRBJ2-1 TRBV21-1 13 TGTGCCAGCAGCAAAGGAGGGGACAATGAGCAGTTCTTC CASSKGGDNEQFF
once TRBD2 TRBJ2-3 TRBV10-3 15 TGTGCCATCGGGGGACTAGCGGTATCCACAGATACGCAGTATTTT CAIGGLAVSTDTQYF
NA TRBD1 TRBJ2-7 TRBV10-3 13 TGTGCCACCCGCAGGACAGGGGCCTACGAGCAGTACTTC CATRRTGAYEQYF
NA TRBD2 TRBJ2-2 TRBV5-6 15 TGTGCCAGCAGCTTGGGAACGGGAGGGACCGGGGAGCTGTTTTTT CASSLGTGGTGELFF
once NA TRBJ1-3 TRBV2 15 TGTGCCAGCAGCTTTTTAGCCGGCGCCGGAAACACCATATATTTT CASSFLAGAGNTIYF
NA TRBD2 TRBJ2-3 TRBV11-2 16 TGTGCCAGCAGCCCTGGTAGCGGGAGGTCAGGAGATACGCAGTATTTT CASSPGSGRSGDTQYF
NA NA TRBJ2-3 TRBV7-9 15 TGTGCCAGCAGCTTAGTACAGTCTCAGGCAGATACGCAGTATTTT CASSLVQSQADTQYF
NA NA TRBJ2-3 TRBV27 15 TGTGCCAGCAGTTTATACGGAATCCTCACAGATACGCAGTATTTT CASSLYGILTDTQYF
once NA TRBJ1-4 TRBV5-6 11 TGTGCCAGCAGCTTGGGGGAAAAACTGTTTTTT CASSLGEKLFF
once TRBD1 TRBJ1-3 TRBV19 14 TGTGCCAGTAGTGAGCAGGGGGCTGGAAACACCATATATTTT CASSEQGAGNTIYF
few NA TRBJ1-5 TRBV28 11 TGTGCCAGCAGTTTAGCTCAGCCCCAGCATTTT CASSLAQPQHF
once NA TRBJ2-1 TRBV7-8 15 TGTGCCAGCAGCTTTAGAGGGTGGCGTGTCGGTGAGCAGTTCTTC CASSFRGWRVGEQFF
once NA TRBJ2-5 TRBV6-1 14 TGTGCCAGCGGGGACGGGATGCTAGGGCGGACCCAGTACTTC CASGDGMLGRTQYF
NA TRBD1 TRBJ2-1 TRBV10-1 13 TGCGCCAGCAGTGAGAGCAGGGGGCATGAGCAGTTCTTC CASSESRGHEQFF
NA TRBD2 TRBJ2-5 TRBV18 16 TGTGCCAGCTCACCTACGGTTCTAGCGGGAGTAGAGACCCAGTACTTC CASSPTVLAGVETQYF
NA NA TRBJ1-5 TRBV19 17 TGTGCCAGTAGTAACCCGACGGGGCTGGGAAGCAATCAGCCCCAGCATTTT CASSNPTGLGSNQPQHF
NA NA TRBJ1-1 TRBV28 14 TGTGCCAGCACTATACGAAGACAGAACACTGAAGCTTTCTTT CASTIRRQNTEAFF
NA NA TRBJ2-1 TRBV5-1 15 TGCGCCAGCAGCTTGTTCGCGGAGCCATACAATGAGCAGTTCTTC CASSLFAEPYNEQFF
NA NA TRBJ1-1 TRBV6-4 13 TGTGCCAGCAGTGCTGGGGCCAACACTGAAGCTTTCTTT CASSAGANTEAFF
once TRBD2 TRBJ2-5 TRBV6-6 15 TGTGCCAGCAGTCCATCCCGGGGGGGACCCTCGGCCCAGTACTTC CASSPSRGGPSAQYF